This is a list of T cell receptor beta chains from one sample in a study of beta chain features in type 1 diabetes. TCRdb's copy holds only in-frame clones and misses some; the assay was immunoSEQ multiplex PCR. The data contain tens of thousands of clones, around 68% of them singletons. Material: Tregs from blood. These receptors were taken from a man between 18 and 35 years old with type 1 diabetes. Both conserved end residues are part of each CDR3. D genes are given only for firm matches. The size of a clone is reported for some rows only, either as once, few or many, or as a class for expanded clones.

size,D,V,J,DNA,CDR3
.,.,TRBV19,TRBJ1-1,TGTGCCAGTAGTAAGGCGGGAATGAACACTGAAGCTTTCTTT,CASSKAGMNTEAFF
once,.,TRBV7-2,TRBJ1-6,TGTGCCAGCAGCTTAGCGCCCGGGGTTAATTCACCCCTCCACTTT,CASSLAPGVNSPLHF
few,TRBD2,TRBV7-9,TRBJ2-3,TGTGCCAGCAGCTTAGCACTAGCGAAGCGCACAGATACGCAGTATTTT,CASSLALAKRTDTQYF
.,.,TRBV6-1,TRBJ2-3,TGTGCCAGCAGATTCTACACAGATACGCAGTATTTT,CASRFYTDTQYF
.,.,TRBV6-5,TRBJ2-7,TGTGCCAGCAGTTACGGGCAGCACCTTTACGAGCAGTACTTC,CASSYGQHLYEQYF
.,TRBD2,TRBV7-2,TRBJ2-7,TGTGCCAGCAGCCAATGGACCCGGGGGGGTGAGCAGTACTTC,CASSQWTRGGEQYF
once,.,TRBV10-3,TRBJ2-1,TGTGCCATCAAGGGGGGGGGCGAGCAGTTCTTC,CAIKGGGEQFF
.,TRBD2,TRBV2,TRBJ2-2,TGTGCCATCAGGGAGGGAGCGAACACCGGGGAGCTGTTTTTT,CAIREGANTGELFF
few,TRBD1,TRBV28,TRBJ1-1,TGTGCCAGCAGTACCGGGACAGGACAACAAAACACTGAAGCTTTCTTT,CASSTGTGQQNTEAFF
.,.,TRBV28,TRBJ2-3,TGTGCCAGCAGTTTTAATAGCGGTTGGGGAGATACGCAGTATTTT,CASSFNSGWGDTQYF
once,.,TRBV29-1,TRBJ2-5,TGCAGCGTTGTGGCTGGAGGGGAGACCCAGTACTTC,CSVVAGGETQYF
.,.,TRBV11-2,TRBJ2-1,TGTGCCAGCAGCCCGCTCAGGGACAATGAGCAGTTCTTC,CASSPLRDNEQFF
.,TRBD1,TRBV19,TRBJ1-2,TGTGCCAGTAGTAGATCGACAGGGTGGAGCGGTGGCTACACCTTC,CASSRSTGWSGGYTF
.,TRBD2,TRBV29-1,TRBJ2-7,TGCAGCGTCGGGGGGGGGTACCAGGCCGAGCAGTACTTC,CSVGGGYQAEQYF
.,.,TRBV5-1,TRBJ1-1,TGCGCCAGCAGCTTGGTGGGGAGGGAAACCACTGAAGCTTTCTTT,CASSLVGRETTEAFF
.,TRBD1,TRBV7-9,TRBJ2-1,TGTGCCAGCAGCTTTAGACAGGGTGAGCAGTTCTTC,CASSFRQGEQFF
.,.,TRBV5-1,TRBJ2-7,TGCGCCAGCAGCTTAGCTGGTCCGCGGCAGGGTGACGAGCAGTACTTC,CASSLAGPRQGDEQYF
.,.,TRBV19,TRBJ2-1,TGTGCCAGTAGTATAGGTGGGCGGGGAAGTGAGCAGTTCTTC,CASSIGGRGSEQFF
.,.,TRBV10-1,TRBJ1-3,TGCGCCAGCAGTGGGACATCCTCTGGAAACACCATATATTTT,CASSGTSSGNTIYF
.,TRBD2,TRBV7-2,TRBJ2-1,TGTGCCAGCAGCTTAGGGACTAGAATCGGTGAGCAGTTCTTC,CASSLGTRIGEQFF
.,.,TRBV6-5,TRBJ1-1,TGTGCCAGCAGCCGGGGTATGAACACTGAAGCTTTCTTT,CASSRGMNTEAFF
.,TRBD2,TRBV5-5,TRBJ2-1,TGTGCCAGCAGCTTGGGACTAGCGGGAGCTACAGGCGCCTACAATGAGCAGTTCTTC,CASSLGLAGATGAYNEQFF
.,TRBD1,TRBV5-1,TRBJ1-2,TGCGCCAGCAGCTCGATCGGAGGGGGCGGCGGCTACACCTTC,CASSSIGGGGGYTF
.,TRBD1,TRBV27,TRBJ2-1,TGTGCCACCTCCCTGGGACAGGGTGTGTACAATGAGCAGTTCTTC,CATSLGQGVYNEQFF
.,.,TRBV5-1,TRBJ1-1,TGCGCCAGCAGCTTGGTCGTCGGGGGAACTGAAGCTTTCTTT,CASSLVVGGTEAFF
.,TRBD1,TRBV9,TRBJ2-3,TGTGCCAGCAGCCCCCACGGCGGACAGGGGTTTTGGGATACGCAGTATTTT,CASSPHGGQGFWDTQYF
.,TRBD1,TRBV27,TRBJ1-3,TGTGCCAGCAGTTTCCGGACAGGGGGAAACACCATATATTTT,CASSFRTGGNTIYF
.,TRBD2,TRBV6-5,TRBJ2-5,TGTGCCAGCAGTCAAGGCAGGGCGCGGGGGGAGACCCAGTACTTC,CASSQGRARGETQYF
.,.,TRBV11-2,TRBJ2-1,TGTGCCAGCAGCTTAGATACAGGTGAGCAGTTCTTC,CASSLDTGEQFF
.,.,TRBV5-1,TRBJ2-3,TGCGCCAGCAGCTTGGGTCTAGATAGCACAGATACGCAGTATTTT,CASSLGLDSTDTQYF
.,TRBD2,TRBV28,TRBJ2-3,TGTGCCAGCAGTTTCGGGGGGTTTTCAGATACGCAGTATTTT,CASSFGGFSDTQYF
.,TRBD2,TRBV7-9,TRBJ2-5,TGTGCCAGCAGGCGTCCGGGACTAGCGCGAGAAGAGACCCAGTACTTC,CASRRPGLAREETQYF
.,TRBD1,TRBV27,TRBJ1-5,TGTGCCAGCAGTTTATCCGGGACAGGGTATTTGACCCAGCATTTT,CASSLSGTGYLTQHF
.,TRBD1,TRBV4-2,TRBJ2-7,TGTGCCAGCAGCCAAGAGCCGACAGGGATTTACGAGCAGTACTTC,CASSQEPTGIYEQYF
few,.,TRBV6-5,TRBJ2-1,TGTGCCAGCAGTTACTCGCCGGGACAACCTGAGCAGTTCTTC,CASSYSPGQPEQFF
few,TRBD1,TRBV7-2,TRBJ1-1,TGTGCCAGCAGCCTCCGAAAAGGGCAGGGGGCGAAAGCTTTCTTT,CASSLRKGQGAKAFF